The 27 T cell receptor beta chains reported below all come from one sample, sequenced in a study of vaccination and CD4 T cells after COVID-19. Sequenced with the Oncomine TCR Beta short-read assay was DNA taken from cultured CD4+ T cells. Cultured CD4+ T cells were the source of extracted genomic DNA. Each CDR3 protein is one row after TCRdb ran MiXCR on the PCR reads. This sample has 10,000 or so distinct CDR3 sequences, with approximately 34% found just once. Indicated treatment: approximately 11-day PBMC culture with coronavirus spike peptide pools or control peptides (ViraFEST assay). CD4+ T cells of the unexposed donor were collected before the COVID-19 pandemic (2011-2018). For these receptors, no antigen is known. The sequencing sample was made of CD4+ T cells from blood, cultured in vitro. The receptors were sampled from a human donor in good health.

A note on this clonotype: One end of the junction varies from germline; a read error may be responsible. CDR3 sequence: CSASETGRNTKAFF. For the CDR3, the DNA is TGCAGTGCTAGTGAGACAGGGAGAAACACTAAAGCTTTCTTT. The chain uses TRBV20-1 and TRBJ1-1, with 7 bases that match TRBD1. Germline V gene sequence: CDR1 DFQATT, CDR2 SNEGSKA (reference sequence). The CDR3 is 14 amino acids.

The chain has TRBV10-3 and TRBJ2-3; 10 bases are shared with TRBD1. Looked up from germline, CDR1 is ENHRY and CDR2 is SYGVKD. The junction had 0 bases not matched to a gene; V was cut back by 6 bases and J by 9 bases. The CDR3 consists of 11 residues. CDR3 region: CAIRTGGTQYF. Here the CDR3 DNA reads TGTGCCATCAGGACAGGGGGCACGCAGTATTTT.

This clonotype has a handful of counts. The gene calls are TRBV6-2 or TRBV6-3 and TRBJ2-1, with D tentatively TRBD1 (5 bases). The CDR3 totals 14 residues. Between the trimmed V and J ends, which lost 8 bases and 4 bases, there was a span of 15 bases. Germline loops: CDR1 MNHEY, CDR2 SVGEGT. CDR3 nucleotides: TGTGCCAGCGAATGGCAGGGCGCTTACAATGAGCAGTTCTTC. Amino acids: CASEWQGAYNEQFF.

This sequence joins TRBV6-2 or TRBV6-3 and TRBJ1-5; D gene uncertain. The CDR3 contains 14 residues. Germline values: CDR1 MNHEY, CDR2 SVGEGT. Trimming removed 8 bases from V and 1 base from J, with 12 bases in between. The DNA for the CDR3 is TGTGCCAGCCGAATCAGAGGCAGCAATCAGCCCCAGCATTTT. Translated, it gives CASRIRGSNQPQHF.

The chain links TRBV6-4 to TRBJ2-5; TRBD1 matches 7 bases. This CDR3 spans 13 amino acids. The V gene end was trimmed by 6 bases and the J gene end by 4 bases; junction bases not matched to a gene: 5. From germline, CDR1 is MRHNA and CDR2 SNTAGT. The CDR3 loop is CASSEGTAETQYF. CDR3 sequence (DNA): TGTGCCAGCAGCGAGGGGACAGCAGAGACCCAGTACTTC.

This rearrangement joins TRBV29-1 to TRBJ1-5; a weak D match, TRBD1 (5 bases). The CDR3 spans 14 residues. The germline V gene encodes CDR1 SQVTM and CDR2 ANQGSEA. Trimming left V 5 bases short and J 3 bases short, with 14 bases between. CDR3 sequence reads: CSVRDGSNNQPQHF. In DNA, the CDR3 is TGCAGCGTTCGGGACGGCTCCAACAATCAGCCCCAGCATTTT.

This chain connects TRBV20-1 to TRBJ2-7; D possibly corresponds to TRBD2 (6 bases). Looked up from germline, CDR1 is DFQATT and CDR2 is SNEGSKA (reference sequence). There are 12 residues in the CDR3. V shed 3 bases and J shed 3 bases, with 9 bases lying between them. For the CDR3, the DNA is TGCAGTGCTAGCATCGGGGGCTACGAGCAGTACTTC. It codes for CSASIGGYEQYF.

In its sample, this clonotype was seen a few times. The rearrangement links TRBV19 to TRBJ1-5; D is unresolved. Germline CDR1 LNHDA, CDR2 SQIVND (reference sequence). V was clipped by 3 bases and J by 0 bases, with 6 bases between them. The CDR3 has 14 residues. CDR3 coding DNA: TGTGCCAGTAGTATCAGGACTAGCAATCAGCCCCAGCATTTT. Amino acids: CASSIRTSNQPQHF.

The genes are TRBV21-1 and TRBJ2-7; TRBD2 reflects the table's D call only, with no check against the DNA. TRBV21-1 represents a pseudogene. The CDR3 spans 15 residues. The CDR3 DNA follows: TGTGCCAGCAGCCGGGTTGAAAGGCTAGGACGCGAGCAGTACTTC. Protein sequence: CASSRVERLGREQYF.

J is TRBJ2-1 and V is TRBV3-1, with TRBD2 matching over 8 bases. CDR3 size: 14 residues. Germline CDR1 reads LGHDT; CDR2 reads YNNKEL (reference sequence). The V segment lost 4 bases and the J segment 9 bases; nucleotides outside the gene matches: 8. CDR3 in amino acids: CASSPAGGLSEQFF. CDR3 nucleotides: TGTGCCAGCAGCCCGGCGGGGGGCTTAAGTGAGCAGTTCTTC.

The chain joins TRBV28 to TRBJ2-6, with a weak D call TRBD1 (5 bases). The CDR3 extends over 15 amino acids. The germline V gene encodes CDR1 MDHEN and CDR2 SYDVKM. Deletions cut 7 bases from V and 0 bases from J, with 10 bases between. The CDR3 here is CASIPDSSGANVLTF. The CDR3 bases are TGTGCCAGCATCCCAGACAGCTCTGGGGCCAACGTCCTGACTTTC.

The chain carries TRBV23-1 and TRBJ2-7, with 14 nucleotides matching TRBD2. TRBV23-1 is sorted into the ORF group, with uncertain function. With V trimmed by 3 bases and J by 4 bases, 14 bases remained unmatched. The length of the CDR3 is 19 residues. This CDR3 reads CASSHRGTSGRETTYEQYF. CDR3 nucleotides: TGCGCCAGCAGTCACCGCGGGACTAGCGGGAGAGAGACTACATACGAGCAGTACTTC.

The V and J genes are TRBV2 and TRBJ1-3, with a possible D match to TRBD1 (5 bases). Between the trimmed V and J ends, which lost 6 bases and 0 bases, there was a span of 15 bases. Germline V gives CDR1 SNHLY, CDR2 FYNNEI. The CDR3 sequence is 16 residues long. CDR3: CASRGLRTYSGNTIYF. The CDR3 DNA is TGTGCCAGCAGGGGACTCAGGACCTACTCTGGAAACACCATATATTTT.

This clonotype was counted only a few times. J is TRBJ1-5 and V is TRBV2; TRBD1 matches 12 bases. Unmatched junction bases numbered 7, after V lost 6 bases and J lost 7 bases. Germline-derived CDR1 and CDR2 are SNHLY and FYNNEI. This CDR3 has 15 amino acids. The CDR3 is CASRGDRGLVQPQHF. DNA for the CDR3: TGTGCCAGCAGGGGGGACAGGGGGCTTGTCCAGCCCCAGCATTTT.

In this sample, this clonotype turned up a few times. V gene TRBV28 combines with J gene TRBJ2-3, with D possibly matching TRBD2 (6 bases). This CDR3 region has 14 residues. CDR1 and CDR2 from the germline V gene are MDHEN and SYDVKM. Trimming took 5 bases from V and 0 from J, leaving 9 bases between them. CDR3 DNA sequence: TGTGCCAGCAGTACCGGGACTAGCACAGATACGCAGTATTTT. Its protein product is CASSTGTSTDTQYF.

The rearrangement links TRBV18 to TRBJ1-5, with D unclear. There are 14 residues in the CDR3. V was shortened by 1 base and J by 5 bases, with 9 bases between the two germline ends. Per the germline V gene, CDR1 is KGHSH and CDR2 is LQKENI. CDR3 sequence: CASSPQGGDQPQHF. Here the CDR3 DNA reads TGTGCCAGCTCACCACAGGGCGGCGATCAGCCCCAGCATTTT.

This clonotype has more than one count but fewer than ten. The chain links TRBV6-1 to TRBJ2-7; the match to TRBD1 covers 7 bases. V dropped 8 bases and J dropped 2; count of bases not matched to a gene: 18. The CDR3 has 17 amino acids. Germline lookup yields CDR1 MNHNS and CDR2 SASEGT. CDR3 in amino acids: CASQQKPWDSHPYEQYF. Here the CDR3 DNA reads TGTGCCAGCCAACAGAAACCGTGGGACAGCCATCCCTACGAGCAGTACTTC.

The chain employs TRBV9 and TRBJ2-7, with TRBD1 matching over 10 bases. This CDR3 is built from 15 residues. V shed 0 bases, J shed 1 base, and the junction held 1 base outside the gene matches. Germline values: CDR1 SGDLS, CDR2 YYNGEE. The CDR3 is CASSVGTGGSYEQYF. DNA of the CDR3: TGTGCCAGCAGCGTAGGGACAGGGGGGTCCTACGAGCAGTACTTC.

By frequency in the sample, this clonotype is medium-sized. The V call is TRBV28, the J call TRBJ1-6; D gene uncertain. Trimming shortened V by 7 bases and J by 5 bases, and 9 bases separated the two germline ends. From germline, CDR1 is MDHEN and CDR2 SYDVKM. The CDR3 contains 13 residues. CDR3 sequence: CASKSQHNSPLHF. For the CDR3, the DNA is TGTGCCAGCAAAAGCCAGCATAATTCACCCCTCCACTTT.

CDR3 amino acids: CAISGTSDHEQYF. CDR3 coding DNA: TGTGCCATCAGCGGGACTAGCGACCACGAGCAGTACTTC. The J gene is TRBJ2-7, the V gene TRBV10-3; 10 nucleotides line up with TRBD2. Germline values: CDR1 ENHRY, CDR2 SYGVKD. CDR3 length: 13 amino acids. V lost 6 bases, J lost 5 bases, and 4 bases stayed unmatched.

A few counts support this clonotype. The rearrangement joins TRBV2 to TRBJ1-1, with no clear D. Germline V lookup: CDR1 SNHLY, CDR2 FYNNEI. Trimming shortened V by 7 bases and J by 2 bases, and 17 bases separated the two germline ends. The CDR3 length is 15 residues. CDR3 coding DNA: TGTGCCAGCAAACCGCTGGCAGGAGTCAACACTGAAGCTTTCTTT. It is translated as CASKPLAGVNTEAFF.

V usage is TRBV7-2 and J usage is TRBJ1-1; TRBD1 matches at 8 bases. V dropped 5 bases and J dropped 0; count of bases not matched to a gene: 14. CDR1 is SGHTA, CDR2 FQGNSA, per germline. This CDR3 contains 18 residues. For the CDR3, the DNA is TGTGCCAGCAGCCTAAGATCCGGGACAGGAACCTTGAACACTGAAGCTTTCTTT. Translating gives CASSLRSGTGTLNTEAFF.

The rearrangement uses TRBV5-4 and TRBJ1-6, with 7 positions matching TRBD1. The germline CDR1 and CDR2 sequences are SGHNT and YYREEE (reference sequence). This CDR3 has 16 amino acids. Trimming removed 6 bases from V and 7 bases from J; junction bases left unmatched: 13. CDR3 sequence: CASIKDRLGRNSPLHF. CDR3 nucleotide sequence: TGTGCCAGCATCAAGGACAGGCTGGGACGGAATTCACCCCTCCACTTT.

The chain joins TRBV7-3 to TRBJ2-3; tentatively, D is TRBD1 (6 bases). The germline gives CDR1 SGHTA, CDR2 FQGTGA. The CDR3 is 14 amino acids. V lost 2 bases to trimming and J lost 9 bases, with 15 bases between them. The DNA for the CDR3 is TGTGCCAGCAGCTTAGACAGCTCCGGGACAACGCAGTATTTT. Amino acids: CASSLDSSGTTQYF.

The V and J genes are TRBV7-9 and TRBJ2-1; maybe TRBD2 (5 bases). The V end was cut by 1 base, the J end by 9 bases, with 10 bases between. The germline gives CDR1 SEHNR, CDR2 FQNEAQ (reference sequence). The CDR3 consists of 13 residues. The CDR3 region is CASSLEAGSEQFF. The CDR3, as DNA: TGTGCCAGCAGCTTAGAGGCGGGCAGTGAGCAGTTCTTC. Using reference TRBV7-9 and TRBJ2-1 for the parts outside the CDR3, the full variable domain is DTGVSQNPRHKITKRGQNVTFRCDPISEHNRLYWYRQTLGQGPEFLTYFQNEAQLEKSRLLSDRFSAERPKGSFSTLEIQRTEQGDSAMYLCASSLEAGSEQFFGPGTRLTVL.

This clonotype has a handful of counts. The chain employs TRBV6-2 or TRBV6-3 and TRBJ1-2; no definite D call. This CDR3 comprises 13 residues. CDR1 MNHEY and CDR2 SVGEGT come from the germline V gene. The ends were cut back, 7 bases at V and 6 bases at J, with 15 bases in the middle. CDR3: CASTYLTTDGYTF. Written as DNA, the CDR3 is TGTGCCAGCACCTACTTAACAACGGATGGCTACACCTTC.

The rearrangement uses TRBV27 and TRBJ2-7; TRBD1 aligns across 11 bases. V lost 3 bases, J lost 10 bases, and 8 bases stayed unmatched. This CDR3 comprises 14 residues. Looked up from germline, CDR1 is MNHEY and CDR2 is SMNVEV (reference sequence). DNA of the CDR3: TGTGCCAGCAGTTTCAACCCGGGACAGGGGGGACAGTACTTC. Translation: CASSFNPGQGGQYF.